The present TCR beta chain was sequenced within a study of T-cell memory formation after mild COVID-19. The study, taken as a whole, reports: CD4/CD8 balance held among clones contracting day 15 to 85, and later expanders leaned CD4+. There were some responding clones in pre-infection memory, which suggested that cross-reactive memory had joined.

V gave up 1 base and J gave up 1 base, with 5 bases separating them. This CDR3 has 13 residues. Germline loops: CDR1 MGHRA, CDR2 YSYEKL. The table lists this clonotype with many counts. The antigen remains undetermined. 5'RACE primed at constant segments yielded TCR alpha and TCR beta cDNA libraries bearing sample barcodes and UMIs. MiXCR, run by TCRdb on the 5' RACE reads, gives a single entry per CDR3 protein. The sample includes around 470,000 distinct CDR3 sequences, approximately 20% of them seen just once. The rearrangement uses TRBV4-1 and TRBJ2-7; D ambiguous. The receptor was derived from an adult woman who had mild COVID-19 (a few samples of this study predate the infection). Cell type and time point are not known. Specimen: PBMCs or a T cell subset sorted from them (not recorded which). CDR3 nucleotide sequence: TGCGCCAGCAGCCAAGGCCCGTCCTACGAGCAGTACTTC. This sequence encodes CASSQGPSYEQYF.